This is a list of T cell receptor beta chains from one sample in a study of cytomegalovirus exposure and HLA in healthy donors. Assay: immunoSEQ multiplex PCR; the TCRdb copy retains only in-frame clones and omits some. This sample has about 36,000 clones, with about 72% found just once. Specimen: PBMCs. These receptors all come from a man aged 30 to 39 in good health and CMV-seronegative. The CDR3 runs from the conserved cysteine through the conserved F or W. A D gene is named only where the DNA matches it firmly. Clone size, where shown, is once, few, many, or a class for clones that have expanded.

v_call	d_call	clone_size	j_call	cdr3_aa	cdr3_nt
TRBV5-1	NA	NA	TRBJ2-5	CASSPQDSLQETQYF	TGCGCCAGCAGCCCACAGGACAGCCTTCAAGAGACCCAGTACTTC
TRBV7-9	NA	NA	TRBJ2-5	CASSLYQVETQYF	TGTGCCAGCAGCTTATATCAGGTGGAGACCCAGTACTTC
TRBV5-1	NA	NA	TRBJ2-7	CASRSGLYAYSYEQYF	TGCGCCAGCAGGTCAGGGCTGTACGCCTACTCCTACGAGCAGTACTTC
TRBV7-9	TRBD1	NA	TRBJ1-1	CASSLGGTGETEAFF	TGTGCCAGCAGCTTAGGGGGGACAGGGGAGACTGAAGCTTTCTTT
TRBV15	NA	NA	TRBJ1-3	CATSRLNSGNTIYF	TGTGCCACCAGCAGATTAAACTCTGGAAACACCATATATTTT
TRBV7-2	TRBD2	NA	TRBJ2-1	CASSSLAGAINEQFF	TGTGCCAGCAGCTCGCTAGCGGGAGCAATCAATGAGCAGTTCTTC
TRBV4-2	NA	few	TRBJ1-2	CASSQESRTNYGYTF	TGTGCCAGCAGCCAAGAGTCCAGGACTAACTATGGCTACACCTTC
TRBV7-9	TRBD1	few	TRBJ2-7	CASSDRTGYEQYF	TGTGCCAGCAGCGACAGGACAGGCTACGAGCAGTACTTC
TRBV20-1	NA	few	TRBJ1-1	CSAARGPEAFF	TGCAGTGCAGCGCGGGGACCTGAAGCTTTCTTT
TRBV7-9	NA	NA	TRBJ2-1	CASSQPGSVDEQFF	TGTGCCAGCAGCCAGCCGGGGAGCGTAGATGAGCAGTTCTTC
TRBV7-9	TRBD2	NA	TRBJ2-1	CASSLLASGGANEQFF	TGTGCCAGCAGCTTATTGGCTAGCGGGGGGGCCAATGAGCAGTTCTTC
TRBV6-5	TRBD1	NA	TRBJ1-5	CASSYSGQGNQPQHF	TGTGCCAGCAGTTACTCTGGACAGGGCAATCAGCCCCAGCATTTT
TRBV5-6	TRBD1	NA	TRBJ1-2	CASSWRTGYGYTF	TGTGCCAGCAGCTGGAGGACAGGATATGGCTACACCTTC
TRBV15	TRBD2	NA	TRBJ2-2	CATSRASGPTGELFF	TGTGCCACCAGCAGAGCTAGCGGACCTACCGGGGAGCTGTTTTTT
TRBV5-1	TRBD1	NA	TRBJ2-5	CASSRGQDLQETQYF	TGCGCCAGCAGCCGGGGACAGGACCTACAAGAGACCCAGTACTTC
TRBV2	TRBD1	NA	TRBJ1-6	CASNRDRDNSPLHF	TGTGCCAGCAACCGGGACAGGGATAATTCACCCCTCCACTTT
TRBV7-9	TRBD1	NA	TRBJ1-5	CASSIQGLDQPQHF	TGTGCCAGCAGCATACAGGGGCTGGATCAGCCCCAGCATTTT
TRBV10-3	TRBD1	few	TRBJ1-1	CAIWTGVMSTEAFF	TGTGCCATCTGGACAGGGGTTATGAGCACTGAAGCTTTCTTT
TRBV7-6	NA	once	TRBJ1-4	CASSLGGRGATLFF	TGTGCCAGCAGCTTAGGAGGGAGGGGGGCGACACTGTTTTTT
TRBV11-2	TRBD2	once	TRBJ2-7	CASSLVAGDYEQYF	TGTGCCAGCAGCTTAGTAGCGGGGGACTACGAGCAGTACTTC
TRBV5-4	NA	NA	TRBJ2-3	CASSFSIRDSTDTQYF	TGTGCCAGCAGCTTTAGCATCCGGGACTCCACAGATACGCAGTATTTT
TRBV6-5	TRBD1	NA	TRBJ2-7	CASSYSGTDSYEQYF	TGTGCCAGCAGTTACTCAGGGACAGACTCCTACGAGCAGTACTTC
TRBV2	NA	NA	TRBJ2-1	CASSEALPLTGINEQFF	TGTGCCAGCAGTGAAGCCCTCCCCCTAACAGGGATCAATGAGCAGTTCTTC
TRBV11-2	TRBD2	NA	TRBJ2-5	CASRRTDLSGRYQETQYF	TGTGCCAGCAGGCGTACCGACCTTAGCGGGAGGTACCAAGAGACCCAGTACTTC
TRBV7-6	NA	NA	TRBJ1-6	CASSLINSPLHF	TGTGCCAGCAGCCTAATAAATTCACCCCTCCACTTT
TRBV29-1	NA	NA	TRBJ1-2	CSVGAGWGMPPGYTF	TGCAGCGTTGGGGCGGGTTGGGGAATGCCTCCTGGCTACACCTTC
TRBV6-1	NA	NA	TRBJ1-1	CASMRGEAFF	TGTGCCAGCATGAGAGGGGAAGCTTTCTTT
TRBV6-1	NA	NA	TRBJ1-1	CASSEADMNTEAFF	TGTGCCAGCAGTGAGGCAGATATGAACACTGAAGCTTTCTTT